The 21 T cell receptor beta chains below all came from one sample that was sequenced in a study of T cells in Graves' hyperthyroidism and ophthalmopathy. The TCR beta CDR3 regions underwent amplification using RNA transcripts as the source. The study used the HTBI primer set for a first-round RT-PCR of the TCR CDR3. TCRdb called the multiplex PCR reads again in MiXCR, with one record for every CDR3 protein. The sample shows roughly 290,000 distinct CDR3 sequences, roughly 13% of them seen only once. The specimen sequenced was blood. Receptors originate from a woman aged 25 to 39 with Graves' hyperthyroidism that later progressed to Graves' ophthalmopathy.

At least ten counts were recorded for this clonotype. The chain recombines TRBV11-2 with TRBJ2-5; no reliable D call. The V end lost 5 bases, the J end lost 3 bases, and 16 bases lay between the germline ends. This CDR3 is built from 15 residues. CDR1 SGHAT and CDR2 FQNNGV come from the germline V gene. The CDR3 sequence: CASSRAIDGEETQYF. The CDR3 nucleotides are TGTGCCAGCAGCCGTGCAATCGACGGTGAAGAGACCCAGTACTTC.

The CDR3: CASRRLAGGSYEQYF. DNA for the CDR3: TGTGCCAGCAGGCGACTAGCGGGAGGCTCCTACGAGCAGTACTTC. The chain employs TRBV6-1 and TRBJ2-7; 13 positions match TRBD2. V trimming: 6 bases; J trimming: 0 bases; junction bases outside the gene matches: 2. This CDR3 spans 15 amino acids. CDR1 is MNHNS, CDR2 SASEGT, per germline.

This clonotype was detected ten times or more. The V and J genes are TRBV29-1 and TRBJ2-1, with TRBD1 matching 7 bases. CDR3 length: 15 amino acids. V shed 4 bases, J shed 4 bases, and the junction held 10 bases outside the gene matches. Germline V lookup: CDR1 SQVTM, CDR2 ANQGSEA. The CDR3 region is CSVAGTEYSYNEQFF. CDR3 nucleotides: TGCAGCGTTGCCGGGACAGAGTATAGTTACAATGAGCAGTTCTTC.

This clonotype was found many times. The CDR3 spells CASSSTGFHEQYF. The DNA of the CDR3 is TGTGCCAGCAGCTCAACAGGGTTCCACGAGCAGTACTTC. The chain has TRBV5-6 and TRBJ2-7; D is perhaps TRBD1 (6 bases). Trimming shortened V by 3 bases and J by 5 bases, and 12 bases separated the two germline ends. This CDR3 is built from 13 residues. Germline CDR1 SGHDT, CDR2 YYEEEE. Drawing the rest from reference TRBV5-6 and TRBJ2-7, the complete variable domain is DAGVTQSPTHLIKTRGQQVTLRCSPKSGHDTVSWYQQALGQGPQFIFQYYEEEERQRGNFPDRFSGHQFPNYSSELNVNALLLGDSALYLCASSSTGFHEQYFGPGTRLTVT.

A few counts support this clonotype. The CDR3 sequence: CATPSGQPDTQYF. The CDR3 coding sequence is TGTGCCACCCCTAGCGGGCAGCCGGATACGCAGTATTTT. The J gene is TRBJ2-3, the V gene TRBV6-1; TRBD2 agrees at 8 bases. The V gene's germline CDR1 is MNHNS and CDR2 SASEGT. The CDR3 spans 13 residues. V shed 10 bases and J 6 bases; nucleotides not matched to a gene: 9.

This clonotype was detected many times. The CDR3 DNA sequence: TGTGCCAGCAGCCCGGACGGAGGAAAACTGTTTTTT. It specifies CASSPDGGKLFF. The chain carries TRBV2 and TRBJ1-4, with unresolved D. The V end lost 6 bases, the J end lost 10 bases, and 12 bases lay between the germline ends. This CDR3 comprises 12 residues. Germline CDR1 is SNHLY and CDR2 is FYNNEI. Drawing the rest from reference TRBV2 and TRBJ1-4, the complete variable domain is EPEVTQTPSHQVTQMGQEVILRCVPISNHLYFYWYRQILGQKVEFLVSFYNNEISEKSEIFDDQFSVERPDGSNFTLKIRSTKLEDSAMYFCASSPDGGKLFFGSGTQLSVL.

Ten or more counts support this clonotype. V gene TRBV28 combines with J gene TRBJ2-7, with D tentatively TRBD2 (6 bases). The CDR3 has 14 residues. CDR1 MDHEN and CDR2 SYDVKM come from the germline V gene. Trimming shortened V by 10 bases and J by 3 bases, and 19 bases separated the two germline ends. DNA of the CDR3: TGTGCCAACTCACCCCGGAGGGGCGGCTACGAGCAGTACTTC. It specifies CANSPRRGGYEQYF.

This sequence joins TRBV6-2 or TRBV6-3 and TRBJ2-7; 8 nucleotides line up with TRBD1. J lost 6 bases, V lost 6 bases, and 10 bases had no gene match. Germline values: CDR1 MNHEY, CDR2 SVGEGT. The length of the CDR3 is 14 residues. CDR3: CASRYRDRPFEQYF. The CDR3 region has the DNA TGTGCCAGCAGATACCGGGACAGGCCGTTCGAGCAGTACTTC.

This clonotype was recorded at least ten times. This sequence joins TRBV28 and TRBJ2-7; TRBD1 might be the D (6 bases). Trimming left V 2 bases short and J 2 bases short, with 13 bases between. From germline, CDR1 is MDHEN and CDR2 SYDVKM. The CDR3 contains 15 residues. The CDR3: CASSLIDRRTYEQYF. The CDR3 nucleotides read TGTGCCAGCAGTTTAATAGACAGGCGCACCTACGAGCAGTACTTC.

This chain connects TRBV5-4 to TRBJ2-7, with 7 nucleotides matching TRBD2. CDR1 is SGHNT and CDR2 is YYREEE in the germline V gene (reference sequence). The CDR3 runs 16 residues. V lost 0 bases, J lost 5 bases, and 11 bases stayed unmatched. CDR3 sequence (DNA): TGTGCCAGCAGCTTGGTTCCTATGGCGGGAGTAAACGAGCAGTACTTC. Its protein is CASSLVPMAGVNEQYF.

This clonotype was counted many times. One end of the junction varies from germline; a read error may be responsible. The V gene is TRBV2, the J gene TRBJ2-7; D unresolved. There are 10 residues in the CDR3. Germline loops: CDR1 SNHLY, CDR2 FYNNEI. The CDR3 region has the DNA TGTGCCAGCAGCGAAGTCGAGCAGTACTTC. Translated: CASSEVEQYF.

The rearrangement joins TRBV7-9 to TRBJ2-1, with 9 bases matching TRBD2. CDR1 is SEHNR and CDR2 is FQNEAQ in the germline V gene (reference sequence). Trimming removed 1 base from V and 10 bases from J; junction bases left unmatched: 5. The CDR3 is 14 residues long. CDR3 sequence: CASSLEVAGVEQFF. The CDR3 nucleotides are TGTGCCAGCAGCTTAGAGGTAGCGGGAGTAGAGCAGTTCTTC.

This clonotype appeared a few times. The junction does not match germline at one end; this may be a read error. The rearrangement links TRBV28 to TRBJ1-6; the D gene is possibly TRBD1 (5 bases). Looked up from germline, CDR1 is MDHEN and CDR2 is SYDVKM. The CDR3 extends over 18 amino acids. CDR3 loop: CASSPPGTGGSYSSPLHF. Written as DNA, the CDR3 is TGTGCCAGCAGCCCTCCCGGGACGGGCGGCTCCTATAGTTCACCCCTCCACTTT.

There are many counts of this clonotype. This CDR3 is CASSSPLAGDYNEQFF. The CDR3 region has the DNA TGTGCCAGCTCATCCCCTTTGGCGGGGGACTACAATGAGCAGTTCTTC. The J gene is TRBJ2-1, the V gene TRBV18, with TRBD2 identical over 7 bases. After removal of 5 bases from V and 3 bases from J, the junction contained 10 bases not matched to a gene. This CDR3 region has 16 residues. Germline V gives CDR1 KGHSH, CDR2 LQKENI.

With respect to this clonotype: A much larger clonotype is one base distant, so this may be a read error. The V and J genes are TRBV20-1 and TRBJ1-5, with D perhaps TRBD1 (5 bases). Germline CDR1 and CDR2: DFQATT and SNEGSKA (reference sequence). This CDR3 is built from 14 residues. The DNA for the CDR3 is TGCAGTGCTGGGGCGGGCGGCGGCAATCAGCCCCGGCATTTT. Its protein product is CSAGAGGGNQPRHF.

This clonotype was recorded many times. The chain uses TRBV6-1 and TRBJ2-5; D is unresolved. This CDR3 region has 13 residues. The germline CDR1 and CDR2 sequences are MNHNS and SASEGT. Trimming pared 5 bases from V and 5 bases from J, leaving 12 bases between. CDR3 nucleotides: TGTGCCAGCAGTCGGACCCTAAAGGAGACCCAGTACTTC. It translates to CASSRTLKETQYF.

This clonotype was seen at least ten times. CDR3 nucleotides: TGTGCCTGGAGTGCCCGAGGACAGGGCGACCTCTTTAGGCAGTACTTC. The encoded protein is CAWSARGQGDLFRQYF. The genes are TRBV30 and TRBJ2-7; 8 bases are shared with TRBD1. Germline-derived CDR1 and CDR2 are GTSNPN and SVGIG (reference sequence). This CDR3 has 16 amino acids. The J segment lost 9 bases and the V segment lost 1 base, leaving 17 bases of the junction unmatched. Complete variable domain (other parts from reference TRBV30 and TRBJ2-7): SQTIHQWPATLVQPVGSPLSLECTVEGTSNPNLYWYRQAAGRGLQLLFYSVGIGQISSEVPQNLSASRPQDRQFILSSKKLLLSDSGFYLCAWSARGQGDLFRQYFGPGTRLTVT.

This clonotype has ten or more counts. J is TRBJ2-3 and V is TRBV30; D is ambiguous. The CDR3 is 12 amino acids. Germline CDR1 is GTSNPN and CDR2 is SVGIG (reference sequence). V was trimmed by 0 bases and J by 4 bases, leaving 5 bases between them. In DNA form, the CDR3 reads TGTGCCTGGAGTGTACGCCCAGATACGCAGTATTTT. It yields the protein CAWSVRPDTQYF.

This clonotype was seen many times. Here the CDR3 reads CATSDFAILLIRETYDNEQFF. The CDR3 coding sequence is TGTGCCACCAGTGATTTTGCTATCCTTTTAATTAGAGAAACGTACGACAATGAGCAGTTCTTC. The chain uses TRBV24-1 and TRBJ2-1; D is ambiguous. This CDR3 comprises 21 residues. Deletions cut 1 base from V and 5 bases from J, with 29 bases between. CDR1 is KGHDR, CDR2 SFDVKD, per germline.

The table lists this clonotype with many counts. The rearrangement uses TRBV7-3 and TRBJ2-3; no firm D call. Germline V lookup: CDR1 SGHTA, CDR2 FQGTGA. The germline V and J ends were trimmed by 0 bases and 2 bases, with 6 bases remaining between them. The CDR3 runs 14 residues. CDR3 nucleotide sequence: TGTGCCAGCAGCTTAACGGGGTCCACAGATACGCAGTATTTT. Amino acids: CASSLTGSTDTQYF.

This clonotype was seen a handful of times. The CDR3 nucleotides are TGCGCCAGCAGCCAAGTTGATAGCGGGAGAAATGAGCAGTTCTTC. Amino acid sequence: CASSQVDSGRNEQFF. V and J are TRBV4-3 and TRBJ2-1, with 9 bases aligning to TRBD2. CDR3 length equals 15 residues. The V gene end was trimmed by 1 base and the J gene end by 7 bases; junction bases not matched to a gene: 5. Looked up from germline, CDR1 is LGHNA and CDR2 is YSLEER.